This T cell receptor beta chain is drawn from a study of blood T cell repertoires in COVID-19. Study context: Italy, Spain and the United States were the sources of the convalescent and acute COVID-19 samples. Sources were T cells, B-cell-depleted T cells, or PBMCs; the material itself was cDNA or gDNA.

Per germline, CDR1 MRHNA and CDR2 SNTAGT. V shed 5 bases and J shed 2 bases, with 7 bases lying between them. The CDR3 totals 13 residues. As originally analysed: Amplified reference gene primers provided the basis for estimating nucleated cell counts. Clones were read by immunoSEQ multiplex PCR, and TCRdb kept only the in-frame ones, dropping some. V, J and clone size reflect that table, while D and trimming were determined from the DNA. The profile shows 120,000 or so clones, roughly four fifths of them singletons. The receptor's source is a woman aged 50 to 65 with acute or convalescent COVID-19. V is TRBV6-4 and J is TRBJ1-5; D is uncertain. Sequencing input: peripheral blood. The CDR3 spells CASSPRGNQPQHF. Here the CDR3 DNA reads TGTGCCAGCAGTCCCCGGGGCAATCAGCCCCAGCATTTT.